The present entry profiles one T cell receptor beta chain with its context. TCRdb fed the RT-PCR reads into MiXCR, producing one record per CDR3 protein. Of more than 550,000 distinct CDR3 sequences listed, more than 13% are singletons. Germline loops: CDR1 MDHEN, CDR2 SYDVKM. This CDR3 has 16 amino acids. With 4 bases clipped from V and 3 bases from J, the junction kept 7 bases outside the gene matches. This clonotype was sampled from a female donor in good health, serving as a healthy control. The V gene is TRBV28, the J gene TRBJ1-4, with 8 positions matching TRBD1. Sequenced input: memory CD4+ T cells from blood. CDR3 bases: TGTGCCAGCAGTTCTCTCCGGGACAGGCCTAATGAAAAACTGTTTTTT. As protein: CASSSLRDRPNEKLFF.